One and the same sample provided the 20 T cell receptor beta chains below, sequenced in a study of human T cells and chemical hapten exposure. A single record per CDR3 protein comes from TCRdb applying MiXCR to the RACE reads. This sample has over 85,000 distinct CDR3 sequences, with 11% found just once. Time point here: pre-sensitization, week 0. Treatment in this sample: therapeutic diphenylcyclopropenone sensitization with weekly scalp DPC. The material sequenced was whole blood, taken in connection with sensitization to the hapten diphenylcyclopropenone (DPC). Receptor source: a woman aged 55-75 years with alopecia areata. Some clones in this sample may be carry-over from other donors' samples.

This clonotype showed up many times. Here the CDR3 DNA reads TGTGCCAGCAGTCAATTTGGACAGGGAGCAAACAATCAGCCCCAGCATTTT. Residues: CASSQFGQGANNQPQHF. The V and J genes are TRBV27 and TRBJ1-5, with 8 bases fitting TRBD1. Germline CDR1 reads MNHEY; CDR2 reads SMNVEV (reference sequence). CDR3 size: 17 residues. Unmatched junction bases numbered 12, after V lost 5 bases and J lost 3 bases.

This clonotype was counted only a few times. The chain recombines TRBV6-6 with TRBJ1-6; perhaps TRBD1 as D (5 bases). This CDR3 contains 17 residues. V was pared by 2 bases and J by 7 bases, with 18 bases between. Germline loops: CDR1 MNHNY, CDR2 SVGAGI (reference sequence). The CDR3 DNA sequence: TGTGCCAGCAGTTACCCCCCCGGCAGGGCCGTAAATTCACCCCTCCACTTT. Protein sequence: CASSYPPGRAVNSPLHF.

This clonotype showed up many times. V and J are TRBV19 and TRBJ1-5, with D maybe TRBD1 (6 bases). Germline V gene lookup returns CDR1 LNHDA and CDR2 SQIVND (reference sequence). This CDR3 is built from 15 residues. Trimming took 6 bases from V and 6 from J, leaving 18 bases between them. CDR3 coding DNA: TGTGCCAGTAGCCAGGGGCAGGGGTTTAGTCAGCCCCAGCATTTT. Translation gives CASSQGQGFSQPQHF.

This clonotype was detected a few times. The CDR3 region is CASSGKYHGRRMNTEAFF. The CDR3 DNA reads TGTGCCAGCAGTGGCAAGTACCACGGCAGGAGAATGAACACTGAAGCTTTCTTT. The chain joins TRBV12-3 or TRBV12-4 to TRBJ1-1; D gene unclear. V lost 5 bases and J lost 0, with 22 bases in between. CDR3 length: 18 residues.

This clonotype showed up many times. This chain uses TRBV7-9 with TRBJ1-2; no clear D gene. Trimming shortened V by 3 bases and J by 2 bases, and 7 bases separated the two germline ends. The CDR3 is 13 amino acids. Germline loops: CDR1 SEHNR, CDR2 FQNEAQ (reference sequence). The CDR3 protein is CASSFAENYGYTF. The CDR3 nucleotides are TGTGCCAGCAGCTTTGCAGAAAACTATGGCTACACCTTC.

This clonotype was seen more than once but under ten times. The chain has TRBV9 and TRBJ1-1; D gene ambiguous. The CDR3 loop spans 13 amino acids. V lost 0 bases to trimming and J lost 1 base, with 4 bases between them. Germline V gene sequence: CDR1 SGDLS, CDR2 YYNGEE. The CDR3 loop reads CASSVAQNTEAFF. CDR3 DNA: TGTGCCAGCAGCGTAGCACAGAACACTGAAGCTTTCTTT.

This chain's CDR3 is CASRGTAGANVLTF. In DNA form, the CDR3 reads TGCGCCAGCAGGGGGACAGCTGGGGCCAACGTCCTGACTTTC. The chain links TRBV5-1 to TRBJ2-6, with 7 nucleotides matching TRBD1. V gave up 5 bases and J gave up 2 bases; unmatched junction bases: 1. This CDR3 is built from 14 residues. Germline V gene lookup returns CDR1 SGHRS and CDR2 YFSETQ.

This chain links TRBV3-1 with TRBJ2-1, with TRBD2 identical over 8 bases. Germline CDR1 and CDR2: LGHDT and YNNKEL (reference sequence). The junction had 9 bases not matched to a gene; V was cut back by 0 bases and J by 8 bases. The CDR3 is 16 amino acids. The CDR3 nucleotides read TGTGCCAGCAGCCAAGATTACAGCGGGGGAGGGGATGAGCAGTTCTTC. Residues: CASSQDYSGGGDEQFF.

The chain recombines TRBV12-3 or TRBV12-4 with TRBJ2-5, with D perhaps assigned TRBD1 or TRBD2 (5 bases each). The CDR3 sequence is 15 residues long. Trimming took 5 bases from V and 5 from J, leaving 18 bases between them. Written as DNA, the CDR3 is TGTGCCAGCAGTCCCGGGACCACCCTTGAGGAGACCCAGTACTTC. Translated, it gives CASSPGTTLEETQYF.

This clonotype was seen at least ten times. The J gene is TRBJ2-1, the V gene TRBV30, with D maybe TRBD2 (5 bases). The V gene's germline CDR1 is GTSNPN and CDR2 SVGIG (reference sequence). V lost 3 bases and J 0 bases, leaving 12 bases between the germline ends. CDR3 size: 15 residues. The chain's CDR3 is CAWSEGANSYNEQFF. Written as DNA, the CDR3 is TGTGCCTGGAGCGAGGGAGCGAACTCCTACAATGAGCAGTTCTTC. Together with reference TRBV30 and TRBJ2-1, the CDR3 gives the full variable domain: SQTIHQWPATLVQPVGSPLSLECTVEGTSNPNLYWYRQAAGRGLQLLFYSVGIGQISSEVPQNLSASRPQDRQFILSSKKLLLSDSGFYLCAWSEGANSYNEQFFGPGTRLTVL.

The V and J genes are TRBV24-1 and TRBJ2-1; D might be TRBD2 (6 bases). Germline V lookup: CDR1 KGHDR, CDR2 SFDVKD. Trimming took off 8 bases at V and 7 bases at J, with 23 bases between the two ends. The CDR3 spans 16 residues. For the CDR3, the DNA is TGTGCCACCAATAGTCGCGGGACGGCCCTAGTGAATGAGCAGTTCTTC. Protein sequence: CATNSRGTALVNEQFF.

This clonotype was seen many times. This chain uses TRBV6-1 with TRBJ2-1; 10 bases agree with TRBD2. The CDR3 is made up of 17 amino acids. Germline lookup yields CDR1 MNHNS and CDR2 SASEGT. After removal of 9 bases from V and 3 bases from J, the junction contained 14 bases not matched to a gene. CDR3 bases: TGTGCCAGTGCGAGGTTACTAACTAGCGGGAACTACAATGAGCAGTTCTTC. This gives the protein CASARLLTSGNYNEQFF.

The V and J genes are TRBV7-2 and TRBJ2-7; 9 bases agree with TRBD1. This CDR3 is built from 13 residues. Germline V gene data show CDR1 as SGHTA and CDR2 as FQGNSA. V gave up 6 bases and J gave up 6 bases; unmatched junction bases: 6. The CDR3 nucleotides are TGTGCCAGCAGACGGACAGGGGAACCCGAGCAGTACTTC. It encodes CASRRTGEPEQYF.

This clonotype was counted many times. The chain joins TRBV5-1 to TRBJ1-1; 9 nucleotides align to TRBD1. Germline lookup yields CDR1 SGHRS and CDR2 YFSETQ. The trim removed 3 bases at V and 3 bases at J, leaving 9 bases unmatched. This CDR3 is built from 16 residues. CDR3 protein: CASSWKPGQGDTEAFF. CDR3 DNA sequence: TGCGCCAGCAGCTGGAAGCCGGGACAGGGAGACACTGAAGCTTTCTTT.

V gene TRBV2 combines with J gene TRBJ2-3, with TRBD2 matching 11 bases. J lost 4 bases, V lost 5 bases, and 8 bases had no gene match. This CDR3 region has 16 residues. Germline CDR1 and CDR2: SNHLY and FYNNEI. For the CDR3, the DNA is TGTGCCAGCAGTTCACGTGGGACTAGCGGTGCAGATACGCAGTATTTT. Amino acids: CASSSRGTSGADTQYF.

This clonotype was counted between two and nine times. This chain links TRBV2 with TRBJ1-5, with no clear D. Germline V gene sequence: CDR1 SNHLY, CDR2 FYNNEI. Trimming shortened V by 3 bases and J by 7 bases, and 16 bases separated the two germline ends. This CDR3 spans 15 amino acids. The CDR3, as DNA: TGTGCCAGCAGTGATTTAGGGCCCGTGGGGCAGCCCCAGCATTTT. Protein product: CASSDLGPVGQPQHF.

Comment on this clonotype: Being one base from a much bigger clone, this may be a read error. V gene TRBV5-1 combines with J gene TRBJ2-1, with D tentatively TRBD1 or TRBD2 (5 bases each). There are 16 residues in the CDR3. Germline CDR1 is SGHRS and CDR2 is YFSETQ. Trimming took 3 bases from V and 8 from J, leaving 21 bases between them. The DNA for the CDR3 is TGCGCCAGCAGCTCATGGAGAAGGGACGGACACGATGAGCAGTTCTTC. Protein sequence: CASSSWRRDGHDEQFF.

This clonotype has ten or more counts. The V gene is TRBV7-9, the J gene TRBJ1-6; D not resolved. CDR3 length: 14 residues. V lost 5 bases and J 7 bases, leaving 12 bases between the germline ends. The germline gives CDR1 SEHNR, CDR2 FQNEAQ (reference sequence). The CDR3 coding sequence is TGTGCCAGCAGCGTTACAACTTCAAATTCACCCCTCCACTTT. This encodes CASSVTTSNSPLHF.

J is TRBJ2-3 and V is TRBV5-1; D ambiguous. CDR3 length equals 13 residues. Germline CDR1 and CDR2: SGHRS and YFSETQ. Trimming shortened V by 5 bases and J by 0 bases, and 7 bases separated the two germline ends. DNA for the CDR3: TGCGCCAGCAGGGCAGGCAGCACAGATACGCAGTATTTT. Protein sequence: CASRAGSTDTQYF.

This clonotype was found a few times. The gene calls are TRBV18 and TRBJ2-7, with 9 positions matching TRBD1. Trimming took 2 bases from V and 4 from J; bases not matched to a gene: 6. Per germline, CDR1 KGHSH and CDR2 LQKENI. CDR3 size: 15 residues. In nucleotides, the CDR3 is TGTGCCAGCTCACCAGCCGGGACAGGGAAATACGAGCAGTACTTC. Its protein is CASSPAGTGKYEQYF.